The sequence of this TCR beta chain was determined in a study of radiotherapy plus CTLA-4 blockade in lung cancer. Points from the study as a whole: Blood saw expansion of tumor-derived TCR clones after radiotherapy plus ipilimumab.

Trimming stripped 3 bases from V and 0 bases from J, with 12 bases between. Germline V gives CDR1 SGHTS, CDR2 YDEGEE. The CDR3 runs to 15 residues. Data came from immunoSEQ multiplex PCR; TCRdb stores just in-frame clones and leaves some out. The data contain tens of thousands of clones, around 75% of them singletons. Regarding this clone: Its antigen is undetermined.

Sequencing used peripheral blood, obtained from a patient treated with radiotherapy plus ipilimumab. V is TRBV5-8 and J is TRBJ2-5; D not resolved. This clonotype was obtained from a human donor with non-small cell lung cancer who had stable disease on radiotherapy plus ipilimumab. The CDR3 sequence is CASSSNLRYQETQYF. CDR3 in DNA: TGTGCCAGCAGCTCCAACCTGAGGTACCAAGAGACCCAGTACTTC.